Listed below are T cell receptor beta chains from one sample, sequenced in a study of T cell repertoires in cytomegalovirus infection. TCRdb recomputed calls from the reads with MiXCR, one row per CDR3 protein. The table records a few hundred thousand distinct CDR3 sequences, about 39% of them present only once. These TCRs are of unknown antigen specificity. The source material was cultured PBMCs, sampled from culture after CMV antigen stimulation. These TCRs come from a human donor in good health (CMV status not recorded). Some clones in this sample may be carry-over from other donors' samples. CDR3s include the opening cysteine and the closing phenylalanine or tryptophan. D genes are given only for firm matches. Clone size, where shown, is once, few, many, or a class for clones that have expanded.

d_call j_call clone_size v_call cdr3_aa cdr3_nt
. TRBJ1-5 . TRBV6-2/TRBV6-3 CASSLRDSRDQPQHF TGTGCCAGCAGTTTACGAGACTCCAGAGATCAGCCCCAGCATTTT
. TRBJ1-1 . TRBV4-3 CASSQDRSTEAFF TGCGCCAGCAGCCAAGACAGGTCCACTGAAGCTTTCTTT
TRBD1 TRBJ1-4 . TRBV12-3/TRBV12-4 CASRQGLNEKLFF TGTGCCAGCAGACAGGGGCTTAATGAAAAACTGTTTTTT
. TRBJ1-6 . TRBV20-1 CSASPGGPGNSPLHF TGCAGTGCTAGTCCCGGGGGCCCCGGGAATTCACCCCTCCACTTT
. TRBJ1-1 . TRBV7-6 CASTLLDTEAFF TGTGCCAGCACCTTATTGGACACTGAAGCTTTCTTT
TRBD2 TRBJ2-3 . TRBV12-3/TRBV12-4 CASSLWLAGGVADTQYF TGTGCCAGCAGTTTATGGCTAGCGGGGGGGGTGGCAGATACGCAGTATTTT
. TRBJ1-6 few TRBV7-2 CASSGTLVSPLHF TGTGCCAGCAGCGGGACATTAGTTTCACCCCTCCACTTT
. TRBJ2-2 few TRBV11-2 CASSFLRGGTGELFF TGTGCCAGCAGCTTTTTGAGGGGCGGAACCGGGGAGCTGTTTTTT
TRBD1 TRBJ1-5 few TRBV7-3 CASSPGTAGNQPQHF TGTGCCAGCAGCCCGGGGACAGCGGGTAACCAGCCCCAGCATTTT
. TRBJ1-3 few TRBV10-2 CASYRDSGNTIYF TGCGCCAGCTACCGGGACTCTGGAAACACCATATATTTT
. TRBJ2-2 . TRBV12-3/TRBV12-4 CASSLRFRTTGELFF TGTGCCAGCAGTTTAAGGTTCAGGACCACCGGGGAGCTGTTTTTT
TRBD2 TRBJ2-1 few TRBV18 CASSPRPASGRPNEQFF TGTGCCAGCTCACCACGTCCGGCTAGCGGGAGACCGAATGAGCAGTTCTTC
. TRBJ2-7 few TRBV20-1 CSAPGPAEYEQYF TGCAGTGCCCCCGGGCCGGCAGAGTACGAGCAGTACTTC
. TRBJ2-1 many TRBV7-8 CASSHIVGEIYEQFF TGTGCCAGCAGCCATATCGTGGGAGAAATCTATGAGCAGTTCTTC
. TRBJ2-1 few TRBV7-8 CASSSTSEWEFF TGTGCCAGCAGCTCCACTTCGGAGTGGGAGTTCTTC
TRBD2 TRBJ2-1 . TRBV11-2 CASSASSGRSYNEQFF TGTGCCAGCAGCGCGTCTAGCGGGAGATCCTACAATGAGCAGTTCTTC
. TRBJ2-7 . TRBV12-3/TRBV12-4 CASTRSGPSSYEQYF TGTGCCAGCACCCGTAGCGGCCCAAGCTCCTACGAGCAGTACTTC
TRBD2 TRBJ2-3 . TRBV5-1 CASTPPGLAGTDTQYF TGCGCCAGCACCCCACCGGGACTAGCGGGCACAGATACGCAGTATTTT
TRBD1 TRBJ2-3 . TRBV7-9 CASSRRQGARDTQYF TGTGCCAGCAGCCGCCGACAGGGGGCTAGGGATACGCAGTATTTT
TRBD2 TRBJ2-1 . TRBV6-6 CASSVGTSGMYNEQFF TGTGCCAGCAGTGTAGGGACTAGCGGCATGTACAATGAGCAGTTCTTC
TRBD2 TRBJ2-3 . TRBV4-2 CASAGTKGTDTQYF TGTGCCAGCGCCGGGACTAAGGGTACAGATACGCAGTATTTT
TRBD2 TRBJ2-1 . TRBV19 CASSITSGNHNEQFF TGTGCCAGTAGTATCACTAGCGGGAATCACAATGAGCAGTTCTTC
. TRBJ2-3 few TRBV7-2 CASSLRVQDTQYF TGTGCCAGCAGCTTGAGGGTCCAAGATACGCAGTATTTT
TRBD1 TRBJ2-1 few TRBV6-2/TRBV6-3 CASSYLLRLKGQGASYNEQFF TGTGCCAGCAGTTACTTACTCAGGCTCAAGGGACAGGGGGCCTCCTACAATGAGCAGTTCTTC
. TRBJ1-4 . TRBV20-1 CSARAWGLSEELFF TGCAGTGCTAGAGCCTGGGGTTTAAGCGAGGAACTGTTTTTT
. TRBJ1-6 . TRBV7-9 CASSPGGIAYNSPLHF TGTGCCAGCAGCCCCGGCGGGATAGCCTATAATTCACCCCTCCACTTT
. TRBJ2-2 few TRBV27 CASSLGGQNTGELFF TGTGCCAGCAGTTTAGGCGGGCAGAACACCGGGGAGCTGTTTTTT
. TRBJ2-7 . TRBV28 CASKTSYEQYF TGTGCCAGCAAAACTTCCTACGAGCAGTACTTC
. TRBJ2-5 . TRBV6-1 CATSGPQVGETQYF TGTGCCACCTCCGGGCCACAGGTGGGAGAGACCCAGTACTTC
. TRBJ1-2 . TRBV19 CASSIGGEAGYTF TGTGCCAGTAGTATAGGAGGGGAGGCCGGCTACACCTTC
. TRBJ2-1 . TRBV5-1 CASSLAADEQFF TGCGCCAGCAGCTTGGCGGCCGATGAGCAGTTCTTC
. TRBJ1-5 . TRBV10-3 CAISEFGAAANQPQHF TGTGCCATCAGTGAGTTTGGGGCAGCCGCCAATCAGCCCCAGCATTTT
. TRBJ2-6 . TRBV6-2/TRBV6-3 CASSDGQGGISGANVLTF TGTGCCAGCAGTGACGGACAGGGAGGGATCTCTGGGGCCAACGTCCTGACTTTC
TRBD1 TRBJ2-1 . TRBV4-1 CASSQDDGQGFFNEQFF TGCGCCAGCAGCCAAGATGACGGACAGGGCTTCTTCAATGAGCAGTTCTTC
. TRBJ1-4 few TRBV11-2 CASTTGEKLFF TGTGCCAGCACCACAGGGGAAAAACTGTTTTTT
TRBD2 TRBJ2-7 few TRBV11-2 CASSLGTSGTYEQYF TGTGCCAGCAGCTTAGGGACTAGCGGGACCTACGAGCAGTACTTC
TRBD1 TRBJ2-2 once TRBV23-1 CASSPEIKTGSGELFF TGCGCCAGCAGCCCCGAAATAAAGACAGGGTCCGGGGAGCTGTTTTTT
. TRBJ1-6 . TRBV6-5 CATRDHYNSPLHF TGTGCCACCAGAGACCACTATAATTCACCCCTCCACTTT
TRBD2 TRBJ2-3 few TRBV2 CASRETSGGARTDTQYF TGTGCCAGCAGGGAGACTAGCGGGGGGGCCCGCACAGATACGCAGTATTTT
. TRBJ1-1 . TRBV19 CASSGAFGWETEAFF TGTGCCAGTAGTGGAGCCTTTGGTTGGGAGACTGAAGCTTTCTTT
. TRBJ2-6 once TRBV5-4 CASSFQQSGANVLTF TGTGCCAGCAGCTTTCAGCAGTCTGGGGCCAACGTCCTGACTTTC
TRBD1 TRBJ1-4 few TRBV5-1 CASSATGGPEREKLFF TGCGCCAGCAGCGCCACAGGGGGCCCCGAGCGTGAAAAACTGTTTTTT
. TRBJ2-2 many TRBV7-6 CASSPGIPNTGELFF TGTGCCAGCAGCCCCGGAATTCCGAACACCGGGGAGCTGTTTTTT
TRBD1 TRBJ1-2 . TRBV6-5 CASSPAPGTGGVYGYTF TGTGCCAGCAGCCCAGCCCCGGGGACAGGGGGGGTTTATGGCTACACCTTC
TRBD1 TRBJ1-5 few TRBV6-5 CASSYWGQGDQPQHF TGTGCCAGCAGTTACTGGGGACAGGGCGATCAGCCCCAGCATTTT
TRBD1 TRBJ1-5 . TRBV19 CASSADRDQPQHF TGTGCCAGTAGTGCAGACAGGGATCAGCCCCAGCATTTT
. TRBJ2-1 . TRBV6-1 CASSEGRGRTGYNEQFF TGTGCCAGCAGTGAAGGCCGGGGCCGAACGGGCTACAATGAGCAGTTCTTC
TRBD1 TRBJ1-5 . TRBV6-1 CASSGDRGPYDKQPQHF TGTGCCAGCAGTGGGGACAGGGGGCCATACGATAAACAGCCCCAGCATTTT
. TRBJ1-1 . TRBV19 CASLVAGRVNTEAFF TGTGCCAGTCTAGTAGCAGGACGGGTGAACACTGAAGCTTTCTTT
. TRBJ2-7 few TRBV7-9 CASSLAGTSYF TGTGCCAGCAGCTTAGCCGGGACCTCGTACTTC
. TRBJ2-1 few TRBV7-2 CASSLSRDYNEQFF TGTGCCAGCAGCTTATCCAGAGATTACAATGAGCAGTTCTTC
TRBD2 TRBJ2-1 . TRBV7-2 CASSLGISGTPYNEQFF TGTGCCAGCAGCTTAGGAATTAGCGGGACCCCTTACAATGAGCAGTTCTTC
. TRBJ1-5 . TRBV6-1 CASRGTANSNQPQHF TGTGCCAGCAGAGGGACGGCTAATAGCAATCAGCCCCAGCATTTT